Below are 27 T cell receptor beta chains sequenced from a single sample in a study of OX40 agonist ivuxolimab in advanced cancers. Using immunoSEQ multiplex PCR, the repertoire was profiled, and TCRdb retains in-frame clones only, with some absent. Among about 9,200 clones listed, 76% were seen once. The sample consisted of CD4+ or CD8+ T cells sorted from blood, taken in a trial of the OX40 agonist ivuxolimab. The receptors shown here come from an adult with an advanced solid tumor such as melanoma, head and neck, liver or kidney cancer.

This rearrangement joins TRBV5-6 to TRBJ1-2; the match to TRBD1 covers 7 bases. Germline trimming cut 4 bases from V and 7 bases from J; bases unmatched to any gene: 16. Per germline, CDR1 SGHDT and CDR2 YYEEEE. This CDR3 region has 16 residues. As DNA, the CDR3 is TGTGCCAGCAGCCAGTACATAGTGACAGGGAAGGCTGGCTACACCTTC. It encodes CASSQYIVTGKAGYTF.

This clone was seen a handful of times. The gene calls are TRBV7-9 and TRBJ2-2, with D unresolved. CDR1 SEHNR and CDR2 FQNEAQ come from the germline V gene (reference sequence). V was cut by 2 bases and J by 5 bases, with 9 bases left in between. The CDR3 covers 14 residues. Here the CDR3 reads CASSLLTETGELFF. DNA of the CDR3: TGTGCCAGCAGCTTATTGACCGAGACCGGGGAGCTGTTTTTT. The full variable domain, with the rest looked up from reference TRBV7-9 and TRBJ2-2, is DTGVSQNPRHKITKRGQNVTFRCDPISEHNRLYWYRQTLGQGPEFLTYFQNEAQLEKSRLLSDRFSAERPKGSFSTLEIQRTEQGDSAMYLCASSLLTETGELFFGEGSRLTVL.

This rearrangement joins TRBV6-5 to TRBJ2-1; D unresolved. Germline CDR1 is MNHEY and CDR2 is SVGAGI. With 6 bases removed from V and 4 bases from J, the gap between germline ends came to 7 bases. The CDR3 runs to 12 residues. Here the CDR3 DNA reads TGTGCCAGCAGCCGCCCTTACAATGAGCAGTTCTTC. Protein product: CASSRPYNEQFF.

V gene TRBV10-3 combines with J gene TRBJ2-3; D remains ambiguous. The CDR3 is 14 amino acids. Germline V gives CDR1 ENHRY, CDR2 SYGVKD. Between the trimmed V and J ends, which lost 4 bases and 0 bases, there was a span of 8 bases. The CDR3 DNA follows: TGTGCCATCAGTGGACTGGGTAGCACAGATACGCAGTATTTT. This sequence encodes CAISGLGSTDTQYF.

In its sample, this clone was seen once. The CDR3 region is CASSYSGADTQYF. CDR3 bases: TGTGCCAGCAGTTACTCAGGGGCAGATACGCAGTATTTT. The V and J genes are TRBV6-5 and TRBJ2-3; perhaps TRBD1 as D (5 bases). Germline V gene data show CDR1 as MNHEY and CDR2 as SVGAGI. Between the trimmed V and J ends, which lost 0 bases and 4 bases, there was a span of 5 bases. The CDR3 is 13 amino acids.

This sequence joins TRBV19 and TRBJ2-7, with a possible D match to TRBD1 (5 bases). CDR3 length equals 16 residues. The V end was cut by 5 bases, the J end by 5 bases, with 22 bases between. CDR1 and CDR2 (germline): LNHDA, SQIVND (reference sequence). The CDR3 loop is CASSLFPAGSADEQYF. CDR3 DNA: TGTGCCAGTAGTCTATTCCCGGCAGGGTCCGCTGACGAGCAGTACTTC.

The V call is TRBV5-4, the J call TRBJ2-7, with 8 bases lining up with TRBD1. V shed 3 bases, J shed 1 base, and the junction held 12 bases outside the gene matches. The germline gives CDR1 SGHNT, CDR2 YYREEE (reference sequence). The CDR3 consists of 17 residues. CDR3 sequence: CASSSPITGGSSYEQYF. CDR3 DNA sequence: TGTGCCAGCAGCTCGCCAATTACAGGGGGTTCGTCCTACGAGCAGTACTTC.

This clone was picked up one time. The chain is built from TRBV29-1 and TRBJ1-1, with D possibly being TRBD1 (6 bases). Germline CDR1 is SQVTM and CDR2 is ANQGSEA. V was trimmed by 5 bases and J by 0 bases, leaving 13 bases between them. The CDR3 is made up of 14 amino acids. This CDR3 is CSVYLDRMNTEAFF. As DNA, the CDR3 is TGCAGCGTTTACCTTGACAGGATGAACACTGAAGCTTTCTTT.

V and J are TRBV6-5 and TRBJ2-7, with D perhaps matching TRBD2 (7 bases). Trimming stripped 0 bases from V and 2 bases from J, with 11 bases between. CDR1 and CDR2 from the germline V gene are MNHEY and SVGAGI. This CDR3 region has 15 residues. The CDR3 sequence is CASSYSGGPPYEQYF. The DNA of the CDR3 is TGTGCCAGCAGTTACTCCGGGGGGCCCCCCTACGAGCAGTACTTC.

A few counts support this clone. The chain combines TRBV30 with TRBJ1-3; D ambiguous. Germline V gene data show CDR1 as GTSNPN and CDR2 as SVGIG (reference sequence). The V end lost 4 bases, the J end lost 3 bases, and 7 bases lay between the germline ends. The length of the CDR3 is 12 residues. In DNA, the CDR3 is TGTGCCTGGAAGAAGGGTGGAAACACCATATATTTT. Amino acid sequence: CAWKKGGNTIYF.

This chain connects TRBV6-5 to TRBJ2-7; D is uncertain. The ends were cut back, 2 bases at V and 7 bases at J, with 6 bases in the middle. CDR1 MNHEY and CDR2 SVGAGI come from the germline V gene. This CDR3 contains 11 residues. CDR3: CASSYLGEQYF. In nucleotides, the CDR3 is TGTGCCAGCAGTTACCTAGGGGAGCAGTACTTC.

This clone was seen a handful of times. V is TRBV9 and J is TRBJ1-4; possible D gene TRBD1, 5 bases. Germline CDR1 SGDLS, CDR2 YYNGEE. The CDR3 extends over 16 amino acids. V shed 0 bases and J shed 7 bases, with 16 bases lying between them. The CDR3 DNA sequence: TGTGCCAGCAGCGTAGGAGAGGGTGATGGGGGTGAAAAACTGTTTTTT. Translating it yields CASSVGEGDGGEKLFF. The full variable domain, in which reference TRBV9 and TRBJ1-4 provide the parts outside the CDR3, is DSGVTQTPKHLITATGQRVTLRCSPRSGDLSVYWYQQSLDQGLQFLIQYYNGEERAKGNILERFSAQQFPDLHSELNLSSLELGDSALYFCASSVGEGDGGEKLFFGSGTQLSVL.

The chain carries TRBV7-9 and TRBJ2-1, with D uncertain. The V gene lost 4 bases and the J gene lost 2 bases, with 12 bases spanning the gap. The CDR3 runs 15 residues. Looked up from germline, CDR1 is SEHNR and CDR2 is FQNEAQ (reference sequence). The DNA of the CDR3 is TGTGCCAGCAGCTCTGACTCCTCTCCCTACAATGAGCAGTTCTTC. Protein sequence: CASSSDSSPYNEQFF.

The rearrangement uses TRBV6-5 and TRBJ2-2, with 9 nucleotides matching TRBD2. Germline V gene lookup returns CDR1 MNHEY and CDR2 SVGAGI. This CDR3 region has 16 residues. The ends lost 4 bases at V and 5 bases at J; junction bases unmatched: 8. This CDR3 reads CASSFSSGGYTGELFF. The CDR3 DNA sequence: TGTGCCAGCAGTTTTTCAAGCGGGGGGTATACCGGGGAGCTGTTTTTT.

V is TRBV5-1 and J is TRBJ2-3; D possibly matches TRBD1 or TRBD2 (5 bases each). The germline V gene encodes CDR1 SGHRS and CDR2 YFSETQ. Deletions cut 4 bases from V and 0 bases from J, with 12 bases between. The CDR3 covers 15 residues. The DNA of the CDR3 is TGCGCCAGCAGCATCGGGACGACTAGCACAGATACGCAGTATTTT. Amino acids: CASSIGTTSTDTQYF.

In this sample, this clone turned up a few times. This sequence joins TRBV29-1 and TRBJ2-5; the D gene could be TRBD1 or TRBD2 (6 bases each). V lost 0 bases and J 5 bases, leaving 19 bases between the germline ends. The CDR3 covers 16 residues. Germline CDR1 and CDR2: SQVTM and ANQGSEA. CDR3 in amino acids: CSVEDRGGLGGETQYF. The CDR3 bases are TGCAGCGTTGAAGATCGGGGCGGCCTAGGGGGGGAGACCCAGTACTTC.

The gene calls are TRBV9 and TRBJ2-7; D tentatively fits TRBD1 or TRBD2 (5 bases each). Germline V gene lookup returns CDR1 SGDLS and CDR2 YYNGEE. This CDR3 spans 14 amino acids. V was cut by 4 bases and J by 0 bases, with 11 bases left in between. In DNA form, the CDR3 reads TGTGCCAGCAGCCTAGGGGAGTACTCCTACGAGCAGTACTTC. Its translation: CASSLGEYSYEQYF. The variable domain in full, with the rest retrieved from reference TRBV9 and TRBJ2-7, is DSGVTQTPKHLITATGQRVTLRCSPRSGDLSVYWYQQSLDQGLQFLIQYYNGEERAKGNILERFSAQQFPDLHSELNLSSLELGDSALYFCASSLGEYSYEQYFGPGTRLTVT.

The chain joins TRBV7-9 to TRBJ2-1, with 8 bases matching TRBD2. V lost 6 bases and J lost 7; bases outside the gene matches: 11. The germline V gene encodes CDR1 SEHNR and CDR2 FQNEAQ (reference sequence). CDR3 length: 15 amino acids. As DNA, the CDR3 is TGTGCCAGCAGTCCTAGGTTGGGACTAGTGAATGAGCAGTTCTTC. Translating gives CASSPRLGLVNEQFF.

This clone was recorded once. The chain combines TRBV11-3 with TRBJ2-7; D is possibly TRBD1 or TRBD2 (5 bases each). CDR3 length: 18 amino acids. Between the trimmed V and J ends, which lost 5 bases and 2 bases, there was a span of 25 bases. The germline V gene encodes CDR1 SGHNT and CDR2 YENEEA. CDR3 DNA: TGTGCCAGCAGCCTGGGGCCTCCCTGGGACCGATCACCCTACGAGCAGTACTTC. Amino acids: CASSLGPPWDRSPYEQYF.

The CDR3 region has the DNA TGTGCCAGTAGTATACTAGCGGGGGCTACCGGGGAGCTGTTTTTT. Translation gives CASSILAGATGELFF. The chain employs TRBV19 and TRBJ2-2, with 10 bases matching TRBD2. This CDR3 has 15 residues. Germline V gives CDR1 LNHDA, CDR2 SQIVND (reference sequence). The trim removed 2 bases at V and 5 bases at J, leaving 2 bases unmatched.

The rearrangement links TRBV27 to TRBJ1-2; the D is unclear. Germline CDR1 is MNHEY and CDR2 is SMNVEV (reference sequence). V was cut by 8 bases and J by 2 bases, with 12 bases left in between. CDR3 length: 13 residues. The CDR3 nucleotides are TGTGCCAGCGCGACGGGAGGCAACTATGGCTACACCTTC. Translated, it gives CASATGGNYGYTF.

The genes are TRBV30 and TRBJ1-5; D is unclear. The ends were cut back, 0 bases at V and 6 bases at J, with 12 bases in the middle. The germline CDR1 and CDR2 sequences are GTSNPN and SVGIG (reference sequence). CDR3 length: 14 amino acids. The CDR3 reads CAWSVTARGQPQHF. CDR3 nucleotides: TGTGCCTGGAGTGTAACGGCCCGTGGTCAGCCCCAGCATTTT.

This clone was seen a handful of times. The J gene is TRBJ2-2, the V gene TRBV11-2; TRBD2 aligns across 11 bases. With 1 base clipped from V and 7 bases from J, the junction kept 5 bases outside the gene matches. The CDR3 sequence is 16 residues long. The germline V gene encodes CDR1 SGHAT and CDR2 FQNNGV. CDR3: CASSLVTSGVGGELFF. The CDR3 DNA follows: TGTGCCAGCAGCTTAGTGACTAGCGGGGTCGGCGGGGAGCTGTTTTTT.

In its sample, this clone ranks as medium-sized. The DNA for the CDR3 is TGTGCCAGCAGCTTATTCCAGGGGGGGCAGGAGACCCAGTACTTC. Encoded protein: CASSLFQGGQETQYF. The chain joins TRBV11-2 to TRBJ2-5; D is possibly TRBD1 or TRBD2 (7 bases each). With 2 bases removed from V and 5 bases from J, the gap between germline ends came to 15 bases. This CDR3 region has 15 residues. CDR1 SGHAT and CDR2 FQNNGV come from the germline V gene.

The rearrangement links TRBV9 to TRBJ2-1; 9 bases agree with TRBD2. Trimming at V came to 2 bases and at J to 7 bases, leaving 7 bases not matched to a gene. The CDR3 consists of 15 residues. The germline V gene encodes CDR1 SGDLS and CDR2 YYNGEE. The CDR3 sequence: CASSVISGGSNEQFF. CDR3 nucleotide sequence: TGTGCCAGCAGCGTTATAAGCGGGGGGTCAAATGAGCAGTTCTTC.

The chain joins TRBV11-1 to TRBJ1-4, with D perhaps TRBD1 (6 bases). CDR1 and CDR2 (germline): SGHAT, FQDESV (reference sequence). The length of the CDR3 is 16 residues. Trimming shortened V by 4 bases and J by 0 bases, and 12 bases separated the two germline ends. CDR3 sequence: CASSSGTLTTNEKLFF. The CDR3 DNA follows: TGTGCCAGCAGCTCAGGGACACTTACAACTAATGAAAAACTGTTTTTT.

This clone was observed a few times. The gene calls are TRBV28 and TRBJ2-1; D tentatively fits TRBD1 or TRBD2 (5 bases each). The CDR3 is made up of 15 amino acids. The V gene's germline CDR1 is MDHEN and CDR2 SYDVKM. V was clipped by 4 bases and J by 4 bases, with 14 bases between them. This CDR3 reads CASSSPLGGYNEQFF. The CDR3 nucleotides read TGTGCCAGCAGTTCCCCTCTTGGGGGTTACAATGAGCAGTTCTTC.